One sample yielded the 7 T cell receptor beta chains listed below, sequenced in a study of cytomegalovirus exposure and HLA in healthy donors. 60 Vbeta and 13 Jbeta primers were used in PCR. Repertoires were generated with immunoSEQ multiplex PCR, while TCRdb's copy carries only in-frame clones and drops some. The sample contains approximately 150,000 clones, about 76% of which appear only once. The sequenced sample was PBMCs. The receptors originated from a human donor in good health.

This clone was counted a few times. The chain carries TRBV28 and TRBJ2-1, with 11 bases aligning to TRBD2. Germline trimming cut 4 bases from V and 6 bases from J; bases unmatched to any gene: 5. This CDR3 is built from 15 residues. CDR1 is MDHEN, CDR2 SYDVKM, per germline. DNA for the CDR3: TGTGCCAGCAGTTATCCTAGCGGGAGGTTCAATGAGCAGTTCTTC. Translating it yields CASSYPSGRFNEQFF.

J is TRBJ2-5 and V is TRBV4-2; 11 nucleotides align to TRBD2. CDR3 length: 16 amino acids. Germline values: CDR1 LGHNA, CDR2 YNFKEQ. V was clipped by 4 bases and J by 0 bases; unmatched bases: 4. Written as DNA, the CDR3 is TGTGCCAGCAGCCCGGGACTAGCGGCAAACCAAGAGACCCAGTACTTC. It yields the protein CASSPGLAANQETQYF.

V and J are TRBV19 and TRBJ2-1; TRBD2 aligns across 15 bases. Trimming cost V 6 bases and J 8 bases; bases outside gene matches: 14. This CDR3 is built from 18 residues. Germline-derived CDR1 and CDR2 are LNHDA and SQIVND (reference sequence). The CDR3 loop is CASRYRDVGLAGGDEQFF. The CDR3 DNA reads as TGTGCCAGTAGGTACCGGGACGTGGGACTAGCGGGAGGAGATGAGCAGTTCTTC.

The chain carries TRBV6-4 and TRBJ2-1; TRBD2 agrees at 10 bases. The CDR3 consists of 16 residues. Germline lookup yields CDR1 MRHNA and CDR2 SNTAGT. J was trimmed by 9 bases and V by 2 bases; bases with no gene match: 10. CDR3 sequence (DNA): TGTGCCAGCAGTGACACCCGGACTAGCGGTAAGACTGAGCAGTTCTTC. Translating gives CASSDTRTSGKTEQFF.

The rearrangement uses TRBV7-3 and TRBJ2-5, with D perhaps TRBD2 (5 bases). CDR1 and CDR2 from the germline V gene are SGHTA and FQGTGA. The CDR3 contains 17 residues. The V end was cut by 1 base, the J end by 2 bases, with 17 bases between. The CDR3 sequence is CASSLNGGGVGQETQYF. As DNA, the CDR3 is TGTGCCAGCAGCTTAAACGGAGGAGGAGTGGGACAAGAGACCCAGTACTTC.

The chain couples TRBV6-5 to TRBJ1-1; D is ambiguous. The germline V and J ends were trimmed by 0 bases and 5 bases, with 7 bases remaining between them. CDR1 is MNHEY and CDR2 is SVGAGI in the germline V gene. This CDR3 region has 13 residues. Here the CDR3 reads CASSYSGRTEAFF. CDR3 bases: TGTGCCAGCAGTTACTCGGGGAGGACTGAAGCTTTCTTT.

The DNA for the CDR3 is TGTGCCAGCTCAAGACAGGGTGAGGATCAGCCCCAGCATTTT. Protein: CASSRQGEDQPQHF. V is TRBV18 and J is TRBJ1-5; 7 bases match TRBD1. V dropped 5 bases and J dropped 5; count of bases not matched to a gene: 6. This CDR3 comprises 14 residues. Looked up from germline, CDR1 is KGHSH and CDR2 is LQKENI.